One and the same sample provided the 2 T cell receptor beta chains below, sequenced in a study of blood T cell repertoires in COVID-19. Here immunoSEQ multiplex PCR was the method, and the copy in TCRdb shows in-frame clones only, minus some. This sample has around 150,000 clones; 87% occur once, and the top ten carry over 3.5%. The material sequenced was peripheral blood. These receptors were obtained from a woman aged 60-75 years with active or convalescent COVID-19.

This rearrangement joins TRBV7-2 to TRBJ1-2; 7 bases map to TRBD1. CDR3 size: 13 residues. The trim removed 5 bases at V and 4 bases at J, leaving 4 bases unmatched. CDR1 and CDR2 from the germline V gene are SGHTA and FQGNSA. CDR3 nucleotide sequence: TGTGCCAGCAGCGATGGGACAGCCTATGGCTACACCTTC. The encoded protein is CASSDGTAYGYTF.

The V and J genes are TRBV9 and TRBJ1-5; possible D gene TRBD1, 5 bases. This CDR3 contains 16 residues. V shed 3 bases and J shed 0 bases, with 13 bases lying between them. Germline CDR1 is SGDLS and CDR2 is YYNGEE. The CDR3 region is CASSASGQGSNQPQHF. The CDR3 DNA reads TGTGCCAGCAGCGCCTCGGGTCAGGGTAGCAATCAGCCCCAGCATTTT. Filled out from reference TRBV9 and TRBJ1-5, the complete variable domain reads DSGVTQTPKHLITATGQRVTLRCSPRSGDLSVYWYQQSLDQGLQFLIQYYNGEERAKGNILERFSAQQFPDLHSELNLSSLELGDSALYFCASSASGQGSNQPQHFGDGTRLSIL.